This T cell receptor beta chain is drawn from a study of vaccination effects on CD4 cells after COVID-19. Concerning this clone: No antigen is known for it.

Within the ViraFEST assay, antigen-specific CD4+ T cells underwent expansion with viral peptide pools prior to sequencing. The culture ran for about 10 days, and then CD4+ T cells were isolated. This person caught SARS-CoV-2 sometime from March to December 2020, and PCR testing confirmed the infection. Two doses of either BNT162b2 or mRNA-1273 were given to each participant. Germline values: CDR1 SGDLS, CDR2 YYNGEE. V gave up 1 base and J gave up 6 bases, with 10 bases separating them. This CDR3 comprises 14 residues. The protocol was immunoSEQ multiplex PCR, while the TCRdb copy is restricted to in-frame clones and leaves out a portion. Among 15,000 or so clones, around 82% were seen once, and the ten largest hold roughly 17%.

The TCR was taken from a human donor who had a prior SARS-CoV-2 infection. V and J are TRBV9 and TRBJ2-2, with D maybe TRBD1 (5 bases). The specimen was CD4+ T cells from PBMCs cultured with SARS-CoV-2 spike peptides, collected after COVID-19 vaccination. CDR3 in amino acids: CASSVSQGAGELFF. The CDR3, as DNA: TGTGCCAGCAGCGTAAGTCAGGGCGCCGGGGAGCTGTTTTTT.